The next 17 T cell receptor beta chains were all read from a single sample in a study of siplizumab effects on memory and regulatory T cells. Sequencing was performed with immunoSEQ multiplex PCR; in TCRdb, only in-frame clones are kept and a portion is missing. The sample has 100,000 or so clones, about 91% seen once; the top ten hold 0.13% to 0.15%. Sample: CD4+ T cells sorted from blood. The source is a human donor in good health.

The chain couples TRBV30 to TRBJ1-1; D unclear. Germline V lookup: CDR1 GTSNPN, CDR2 SVGIG (reference sequence). This CDR3 is 13 amino acids long. V was shortened by 2 bases and J by 4 bases, with 11 bases between the two germline ends. CDR3 amino acids: CAWSIWVGTEAFF. CDR3 sequence (DNA): TGTGCCTGGAGTATCTGGGTTGGCACTGAAGCTTTCTTT.

This clone has only a few counts. The chain carries TRBV6-4 and TRBJ1-1, with unresolved D. The ends were cut back, 0 bases at V and 3 bases at J, with 5 bases in the middle. The CDR3 contains 13 residues. Per the germline V gene, CDR1 is MRHNA and CDR2 is SNTAGT. The CDR3 DNA is TGTGCCAGCAGTGACTCTGGGTACACTGAAGCTTTCTTT. Translating gives CASSDSGYTEAFF.

This clone was seen once. This sequence joins TRBV2 and TRBJ1-2; the D is unclear. This CDR3 is 13 amino acids long. CDR1 is SNHLY, CDR2 FYNNEI, per germline. With 6 bases removed from V and 10 bases from J, the gap between germline ends came to 18 bases. CDR3 in amino acids: CASSVTGIQNYTF. The CDR3 region has the DNA TGTGCCAGCAGCGTTACCGGGATCCAAAACTACACCTTC.

The rearrangement uses TRBV12-5 and TRBJ1-5; 8 nucleotides align to TRBD1. This CDR3 is built from 12 residues. CDR1 is LGHNT and CDR2 is FRNRAP in the germline V gene. Trimming at V came to 6 bases and at J to 7 bases, leaving 2 bases not matched to a gene. Written as DNA, the CDR3 is TGTGCTAGTGGGACAGGGGAGCAGCCCCAGCATTTT. It is translated as CASGTGEQPQHF. The variable domain in full, completed from reference TRBV12-5 and TRBJ1-5, reads DARVTQTPRHKVTEMGQEVTMRCQPILGHNTVFWYRQTMMQGLELLAYFRNRAPLDDSGMPKDRFSAEMPDATLATLKIQPSEPRDSAVYFCASGTGEQPQHFGDGTRLSIL.

The chain couples TRBV5-1 to TRBJ1-4; 9 bases agree with TRBD1. With V trimmed by 4 bases and J by 0 bases, 4 bases remained unmatched. The CDR3 covers 16 residues. Germline CDR1 is SGHRS and CDR2 is YFSETQ. CDR3 sequence (DNA): TGCGCCAGCAGCAAGGGACAGGGCGCAACTAATGAAAAACTGTTTTTT. This sequence encodes CASSKGQGATNEKLFF.

The chain links TRBV7-9 to TRBJ2-7; weak D call: TRBD1 (5 bases). The CDR3 totals 14 residues. V dropped 1 base and J dropped 6 bases, with 13 bases sitting between them. Germline lookup yields CDR1 SEHNR and CDR2 FQNEAQ (reference sequence). CDR3 loop: CASSLEGQAGEQYF. In DNA form, the CDR3 reads TGTGCCAGCAGCTTAGAGGGGCAGGCCGGCGAGCAGTACTTC.

The J gene is TRBJ2-4, the V gene TRBV28, with TRBD1 identical over 8 bases. After removal of 5 bases from V and 0 bases from J, the junction contained 6 bases not matched to a gene. This CDR3 has 16 residues. Germline V gene sequence: CDR1 MDHEN, CDR2 SYDVKM. The CDR3 sequence: CASSQTGAKAKNIQYF. CDR3 DNA: TGTGCCAGCAGTCAGACAGGGGCAAAAGCCAAAAACATTCAGTACTTC.

This clone was detected a few times. This rearrangement joins TRBV10-1 to TRBJ1-6; 9 positions agree with TRBD1. The CDR3 loop spans 17 amino acids. CDR1 and CDR2 (germline): WNHNN, SYGVQD (reference sequence). The V and J ends lost 7 bases and 2 bases, in that order; junction bases with no gene match: 9. The CDR3 region has the DNA TGCGCCAGCAAGACGGACAGGGGAAACCCCTATAATTCACCCCTCCACTTT. Translated: CASKTDRGNPYNSPLHF.

The chain employs TRBV5-1 and TRBJ1-1, with 8 positions matching TRBD1. Germline lookup yields CDR1 SGHRS and CDR2 YFSETQ. The CDR3 totals 18 residues. V shed 4 bases and J 4 bases; nucleotides not matched to a gene: 18. CDR3 residues: CASSPRSLGTGGLTEAFF. CDR3 nucleotides: TGCGCCAGCAGCCCCCGTTCTTTAGGGACAGGAGGACTCACTGAAGCTTTCTTT.

The chain carries TRBV5-1 and TRBJ2-7; D might be TRBD1 or TRBD2, each matching 5 bases. CDR1 is SGHRS and CDR2 is YFSETQ in the germline V gene. The CDR3 is 15 residues long. Trimming stripped 3 bases from V and 3 bases from J, with 16 bases between. In DNA form, the CDR3 reads TGCGCCAGCAGCTCAGCCGGGACGGTCAGCTACGAGCAGTACTTC. It encodes CASSSAGTVSYEQYF.

This clone appeared once. In DNA, the CDR3 is TGTGCCACCAACAAAGGGAACAGAGGAAACACCATATATTTT. Translation gives CATNKGNRGNTIYF. This chain connects TRBV15 to TRBJ1-3; no firm D call. Germline V gives CDR1 LNHNV, CDR2 YYDKDF (reference sequence). This CDR3 is 14 amino acids long. V dropped 7 bases and J dropped 4 bases, with 14 bases sitting between them.

This clone was seen a few times. The gene calls are TRBV5-1 and TRBJ1-1; 8 bases line up with TRBD1. The CDR3 has 14 residues. Germline CDR1 reads SGHRS; CDR2 reads YFSETQ. V gave up 2 bases and J gave up 11 bases; unmatched junction bases: 11. The CDR3 protein is CASSLGQGAGRAFF. The CDR3 DNA follows: TGCGCCAGCAGCTTAGGGCAGGGGGCTGGGAGGGCTTTCTTT.

The chain is built from TRBV6-1 and TRBJ1-1; TRBD1 agrees at 9 bases. V was pared by 5 bases and J by 5 bases, with 6 bases of the junction left unmatched. The V gene's germline CDR1 is MNHNS and CDR2 SASEGT. The CDR3 spans 14 residues. In DNA, the CDR3 is TGTGCCAGCAGTTATAGACAGGGGGAAACTGAAGCTTTCTTT. It is translated as CASSYRQGETEAFF.

CDR3 in amino acids: CASSLGPGQGLLEQYF. CDR3 nucleotides: TGTGCCAGCAGCTTAGGACCGGGACAGGGGCTCCTCGAGCAGTACTTC. V gene TRBV5-6 combines with J gene TRBJ2-7; 10 nucleotides match TRBD1. Germline V gene lookup returns CDR1 SGHDT and CDR2 YYEEEE. V lost 2 bases and J lost 6; bases outside the gene matches: 11. The CDR3 covers 16 residues.

V usage is TRBV7-8 and J usage is TRBJ2-7; 7 positions match TRBD2. From germline, CDR1 is SGHVS and CDR2 FQNEAQ. J was trimmed by 7 bases and V by 4 bases; bases with no gene match: 13. The length of the CDR3 is 15 residues. The chain's CDR3 is CASSSFAAGSWEQYF. The CDR3 DNA is TGTGCCAGCAGCTCTTTTGCAGCGGGGTCTTGGGAGCAGTACTTC. Full variable domain (rest looked up from reference TRBV7-8 and TRBJ2-7): GAGVSQSPRYKVAKRGQDVALRCDPISGHVSLFWYQQALGQGPEFLTYFQNEAQLDKSGLPSDRFFAERPEGSVSTLKIQRTQQEDSAVYLCASSSFAAGSWEQYFGPGTRLTVT.

J is TRBJ2-2 and V is TRBV4-1; TRBD2 agrees at 10 bases. Per germline, CDR1 MGHRA and CDR2 YSYEKL. The CDR3 extends over 17 amino acids. The J segment lost 3 bases and the V segment lost 0 bases, leaving 4 bases of the junction unmatched. The CDR3 DNA reads as TGCGCCAGCAGCCAAGAGCAAGCGGGGGGGTACACCGGGGAGCTGTTTTTT. Translating gives CASSQEQAGGYTGELFF.

The chain joins TRBV28 to TRBJ2-3; the D gene is possibly TRBD1 (5 bases). V shed 6 bases and J shed 1 base, with 11 bases lying between them. There are 14 residues in the CDR3. Looked up from germline, CDR1 is MDHEN and CDR2 is SYDVKM. For the CDR3, the DNA is TGTGCCAGCAGAAAAGGGGAAGGCACAGATACGCAGTATTTT. Translation: CASRKGEGTDTQYF.